The source of this T cell receptor beta chain is a study of control samples from healthy donors and cancer patients. The repertoire was sequenced with immunoSEQ multiplex PCR; TCRdb's copy has only in-frame clones and lacks some. The sample includes about 77,000 clones, around 94% of them seen just once. This CDR3 spans 14 amino acids. V shed 0 bases and J 6 bases; nucleotides not matched to a gene: 0. CDR1 MDHEN and CDR2 SYDVKM come from the germline V gene. The clonotype originates from a woman in her sixties or seventies in good health. The chain links TRBV28 to TRBJ2-1; 9 nucleotides line up with TRBD1. The sequencing sample was made of blood. CDR3 bases: TGTGCCAGCAGTTTATGGGACAGGGGCAATGAGCAGTTCTTC. Amino acids: CASSLWDRGNEQFF. Using reference TRBV28 and TRBJ2-1 for the parts outside the CDR3, the full variable domain is DVKVTQSSRYLVKRTGEKVFLECVQDMDHENMFWYRQDPGLGLRLIYFSYDVKMKEKGDIPEGYSVSREKKERFSLILESASTNQTSMYLCASSLWDRGNEQFFGPGTRLTVL.